Listed here are 25 T cell receptor beta chains from one sample, sequenced in a study of technical replicates of blood from several donors. The method was immunoSEQ multiplex PCR; TCRdb's version includes in-frame clones alone and lacks a portion of them. The profile shows around 74,000 clones, 80% to 90% of them singletons. The sequenced material came from PBMCs. All receptors derive from a human donor in good health. Some clones in this sample may be carry-over from other donors' samples.

This chain links TRBV7-7 with TRBJ2-5, with a weak D call TRBD1 (6 bases). Germline V gene lookup returns CDR1 SSHAT and CDR2 FNYEAQ (reference sequence). This CDR3 has 15 residues. The ends were cut back, 2 bases at V and 1 base at J, with 11 bases in the middle. The CDR3 loop is CASSLLQGSQETQYF. The DNA for the CDR3 is TGTGCCAGCAGCTTACTACAGGGAAGCCAAGAGACCCAGTACTTC.

The chain has TRBV6-6 and TRBJ2-3; D might be TRBD1 (6 bases). The length of the CDR3 is 16 residues. Trimming left V 6 bases short and J 6 bases short, with 22 bases between. Germline V gene data show CDR1 as MNHNY and CDR2 as SVGAGI (reference sequence). CDR3 nucleotide sequence: TGTGCCAGCAGAGACGGGACAACAAATCCTCGGGATACGCAGTATTTT. Its translation is CASRDGTTNPRDTQYF.

The chain has TRBV2 and TRBJ1-2, with 10 positions matching TRBD1. Looked up from germline, CDR1 is SNHLY and CDR2 is FYNNEI. The CDR3 loop spans 16 amino acids. V was clipped by 6 bases and J by 8 bases; unmatched bases: 15. The CDR3 DNA reads as TGTGCCAGCAGAACGACCGGGACAGGGGTTCCGCGGGGCTACACCTTC. Translated, it gives CASRTTGTGVPRGYTF.

The chain combines TRBV11-3 with TRBJ1-6; D remains ambiguous. Germline V lookup: CDR1 SGHNT, CDR2 YENEEA. The length of the CDR3 is 13 residues. V lost 1 base and J 8 bases, leaving 6 bases between the germline ends. The CDR3 region has the DNA TGTGCCAGCAGCTTAGGGCTGGATTCACCCCTCCACTTT. This translates into CASSLGLDSPLHF.

This clone was detected only a few times. The chain employs TRBV5-8 and TRBJ1-6; 8 positions agree with TRBD1. The CDR3 extends over 14 amino acids. Germline values: CDR1 SGHTS, CDR2 YDEGEE. After removal of 5 bases from V and 9 bases from J, the junction contained 7 bases not matched to a gene. As DNA, the CDR3 is TGTGCCAGCAGGACCCAGGGGGCAGGTTCACCCCTCCACTTT. This sequence encodes CASRTQGAGSPLHF.

The CDR3 reads CASSPSIAGGLGGELFF. The CDR3 nucleotides read TGTGCCAGCAGCCCATCCATAGCGGGGGGGCTCGGCGGGGAGCTGTTTTTT. This chain uses TRBV7-2 with TRBJ2-2; 11 nucleotides line up with TRBD2. Trimming at V came to 5 bases and at J to 7 bases, leaving 12 bases not matched to a gene. The germline V gene has CDR1 SGHTA and CDR2 FQGNSA. This CDR3 contains 17 residues. The full variable domain, completed using reference TRBV7-2 and TRBJ2-2, is GAGVSQSPSNKVTEKGKDVELRCDPISGHTALYWYRQSLGQGLEFLIYFQGNSAPDKSGLPSDRFSAERTGGSVSTLTIQRTQQEDSAVYLCASSPSIAGGLGGELFFGEGSRLTVL.

This clone has a single count. The chain employs TRBV5-1 and TRBJ2-5; 9 nucleotides agree with TRBD1. CDR1 SGHRS and CDR2 YFSETQ come from the germline V gene. The CDR3 is 15 residues long. V gave up 0 bases and J gave up 8 bases; unmatched junction bases: 8. This CDR3 reads CASSLEGQGRGTQYF. CDR3 sequence (DNA): TGCGCCAGCAGCTTGGAAGGACAGGGGAGAGGAACCCAGTACTTC.

The V call is TRBV11-1, the J call TRBJ2-5, with D possibly being TRBD2 (6 bases). The V end lost 5 bases, the J end lost 3 bases, and 16 bases lay between the germline ends. Germline V gene sequence: CDR1 SGHAT, CDR2 FQDESV (reference sequence). This CDR3 has 15 residues. The CDR3 spells CASSLDLAREETQYF. Here the CDR3 DNA reads TGTGCCAGCAGCCTGGACCTAGCGAGAGAAGAGACCCAGTACTTC.

For the CDR3, the DNA is TGTGCCAGTAGTATGAATCGGGAAAAACTGTTTTTT. Translated, it gives CASSMNREKLFF. V and J are TRBV19 and TRBJ1-4, with D unclear. Deletions cut 3 bases from V and 8 bases from J, with 7 bases between. The germline CDR1 and CDR2 sequences are LNHDA and SQIVND (reference sequence). The CDR3 spans 12 residues.

The rearrangement links TRBV27 to TRBJ1-2, with 7 bases lining up with TRBD1. J was trimmed by 6 bases and V by 5 bases; bases with no gene match: 9. The germline gives CDR1 MNHEY, CDR2 SMNVEV (reference sequence). The CDR3 has 14 residues. CDR3 in amino acids: CASSSVGTDHGYTF. The CDR3 DNA reads TGTGCCAGCAGTAGCGTTGGGACAGATCATGGCTACACCTTC.

This clone showed up just a few times. The chain has TRBV7-7 and TRBJ1-6; D is ambiguous. V was shortened by 5 bases and J by 7 bases, with 24 bases between the two germline ends. Germline V gene lookup returns CDR1 SSHAT and CDR2 FNYEAQ (reference sequence). The CDR3 totals 18 residues. The CDR3 DNA reads TGTGCCAGCAGCCTCACGACTAAAGGACCGGCCGGAAATTCACCCCTCCACTTT. It encodes CASSLTTKGPAGNSPLHF.

The gene calls are TRBV5-1 and TRBJ1-2; 7 bases map to TRBD1. Germline V gene lookup returns CDR1 SGHRS and CDR2 YFSETQ. This CDR3 contains 13 residues. V lost 4 bases to trimming and J lost 2 bases; unmatched junction nucleotides: 2. Written as DNA, the CDR3 is TGCGCCAGCAGCCCACAGGGGAACTATGGCTACACCTTC. Translated: CASSPQGNYGYTF.

J is TRBJ2-3 and V is TRBV7-3; 7 nucleotides align to TRBD1. The germline CDR1 and CDR2 sequences are SGHTA and FQGTGA. The ends lost 6 bases at V and 2 bases at J; junction bases unmatched: 8. The CDR3 length is 15 residues. CDR3 sequence: CASSQRGGYTDTQYF. In DNA, the CDR3 is TGTGCCAGCAGTCAAAGAGGGGGCTACACAGATACGCAGTATTTT.

The chain recombines TRBV20-1 with TRBJ2-3, with D possibly being TRBD2 (6 bases). The CDR3 extends over 11 amino acids. The germline CDR1 and CDR2 sequences are DFQATT and SNEGSKA (reference sequence). This CDR3 reads CSVSWGGTQYF. The CDR3 region has the DNA TGCAGCGTAAGCTGGGGAGGTACGCAGTATTTT.

This clone showed up just once. Here the CDR3 DNA reads TGTGCCAGCAGCTTGCCAGCGGGGAACTACGAGCAGTACTTC. The encoded protein is CASSLPAGNYEQYF. The chain carries TRBV5-6 and TRBJ2-7, with 7 bases fitting TRBD2. There are 14 residues in the CDR3. The germline CDR1 and CDR2 sequences are SGHDT and YYEEEE. V shed 1 base and J 3 bases; nucleotides not matched to a gene: 4.

Only one count was recorded for this clone. The chain employs TRBV5-1 and TRBJ2-7; 10 bases match TRBD2. Germline V gene data show CDR1 as SGHRS and CDR2 as YFSETQ. CDR3 length equals 14 residues. Trimming removed 4 bases from V and 6 bases from J; junction bases left unmatched: 7. CDR3 nucleotides: TGCGCCAGCAGCCTAACTAGCGGGATTCCCGAGCAGTACTTC. Its protein product is CASSLTSGIPEQYF. Full variable domain (remainder filled in from reference TRBV5-1 and TRBJ2-7): KAGVTQTPRYLIKTRGQQVTLSCSPISGHRSVSWYQQTPGQGLQFLFEYFSETQRNKGNFPGRFSGRQFSNSRSEMNVSTLELGDSALYLCASSLTSGIPEQYFGPGTRLTVT.

The gene calls are TRBV7-9 and TRBJ1-1; 9 bases are shared with TRBD1. Germline lookup yields CDR1 SEHNR and CDR2 FQNEAQ (reference sequence). The CDR3 has 16 amino acids. J was trimmed by 5 bases and V by 5 bases; bases with no gene match: 12. This chain's CDR3 is CASSARDRVPGTEAFF. DNA for the CDR3: TGTGCCAGCAGCGCCCGGGACAGGGTCCCGGGGACTGAAGCTTTCTTT.

This clone has just a few counts. The V and J genes are TRBV7-6 and TRBJ1-1; no definite D call. The V gene's germline CDR1 is SGHVS and CDR2 FNYEAQ. V was cut by 5 bases and J by 3 bases, with 10 bases left in between. The CDR3 has 13 residues. The CDR3 nucleotides are TGTGCCAGCAGCCGTATTCGGGACACTGAAGCTTTCTTT. Translating it yields CASSRIRDTEAFF.

V is TRBV7-8 and J is TRBJ1-5; possible D gene TRBD1, 5 bases. Germline lookup yields CDR1 SGHVS and CDR2 FQNEAQ. Trimming took off 5 bases at V and 8 bases at J, with 25 bases between the two ends. The CDR3 covers 17 residues. CDR3 nucleotides: TGTGCCAGCAGCCTATACTCACAGTGGGGCAAAGTGGAGCCCCAGCATTTT. Amino acids: CASSLYSQWGKVEPQHF. The full variable domain, its missing parts supplied by reference TRBV7-8 and TRBJ1-5, is GAGVSQSPRYKVAKRGQDVALRCDPISGHVSLFWYQQALGQGPEFLTYFQNEAQLDKSGLPSDRFFAERPEGSVSTLKIQRTQQEDSAVYLCASSLYSQWGKVEPQHFGDGTRLSIL.

V is TRBV7-2 and J is TRBJ2-6, with unresolved D. V lost 1 base and J lost 3, with 7 bases in between. Germline values: CDR1 SGHTA, CDR2 FQGNSA. The CDR3 covers 15 residues. This CDR3 is CASSLVTGGANVLTF. DNA for the CDR3: TGTGCCAGCAGCTTAGTGACGGGTGGGGCCAACGTCCTGACTTTC. Full variable domain (outside the CDR3, taken from reference TRBV7-2 and TRBJ2-6): GAGVSQSPSNKVTEKGKDVELRCDPISGHTALYWYRQSLGQGLEFLIYFQGNSAPDKSGLPSDRFSAERTGGSVSTLTIQRTQQEDSAVYLCASSLVTGGANVLTFGAGSRLTVL.

This chain connects TRBV6-4 to TRBJ1-6; TRBD1 might be the D (6 bases). V lost 2 bases and J 7 bases, leaving 6 bases between the germline ends. The V gene's germline CDR1 is MRHNA and CDR2 SNTAGT. The CDR3 contains 13 residues. CDR3 nucleotides: TGTGCCAGCAGTGACAGGGGGAATTCACCCCTCCACTTT. Translating it yields CASSDRGNSPLHF.

This chain links TRBV7-8 with TRBJ2-3; TRBD1 aligns across 7 bases. CDR1 is SGHVS and CDR2 is FQNEAQ in the germline V gene. The CDR3 spans 14 residues. Trimming cost V 4 bases and J 4 bases; bases outside gene matches: 5. CDR3 coding DNA: TGTGCCAGCAGCTCCTTAGGGGGCTCAGATACGCAGTATTTT. Protein product: CASSSLGGSDTQYF.

The chain couples TRBV6-5 to TRBJ1-1; a possible D gene is TRBD1 (6 bases). V lost 0 bases and J 4 bases, leaving 12 bases between the germline ends. The germline V gene encodes CDR1 MNHEY and CDR2 SVGAGI. This CDR3 comprises 15 residues. The CDR3: CASSYSGQGGTEAFF. CDR3 DNA sequence: TGTGCCAGCAGTTACTCGGGACAAGGTGGCACTGAAGCTTTCTTT.

This rearrangement joins TRBV20-1 to TRBJ2-7, with D unclear. The CDR3 loop spans 11 amino acids. CDR1 and CDR2 from the germline V gene are DFQATT and SNEGSKA (reference sequence). V lost 1 base and J 4 bases, leaving 5 bases between the germline ends. This chain's CDR3 is CSARAQYEQYF. The DNA of the CDR3 is TGCAGTGCTAGAGCACAATACGAGCAGTACTTC.

This chain joins TRBV6-1 and TRBJ1-4; a possible D gene is TRBD1 (5 bases). The V and J ends lost 4 bases and 0 bases respectively, with 9 bases between them. The CDR3 loop spans 15 amino acids. The V gene's germline CDR1 is MNHNS and CDR2 SASEGT. The CDR3 loop is CASSAQAATNEKLFF. The CDR3 nucleotides are TGTGCCAGCAGTGCACAGGCCGCAACTAATGAAAAACTGTTTTTT.